This T cell receptor (beta chain) was captured by sequencing in a study of response to subunit inactivated influenza vaccine. TCRdb re-called the RT-PCR reads with MiXCR, one entry per CDR3 protein. The table shows around 600,000 distinct CDR3 sequences, with about 11% occurring only once. This CDR3 comprises 15 residues. V dropped 4 bases and J dropped 0; count of bases not matched to a gene: 2. This clonotype appeared many times. These data were also reused for a study on T cells expressing NK-cell markers. That work adds: cDNA encoding TCR beta was synthesized via 5'RACE template switching incorporating UMIs. In about 6 donors, dominant NKG2C+ clonotypes were roughly 1.0-8% of CD8+ T cells.

This sequence originates from a middle-aged man who received an inactivated influenza vaccine. The rearrangement uses TRBV12-3 or TRBV12-4 and TRBJ2-7; 11 bases are a match to TRBD2. Sequenced material: PBMCs from blood, taken on the day of vaccination. The CDR3 DNA reads TGTGCCAGCAGTTCGACTAGCGGGACCTCCTACGAGCAGTACTTC. This codes for CASSSTSGTSYEQYF.